Below, 16 T cell receptor beta chains from the same sample are listed, as sequenced in a study of T-cell reconstitution after alpha-beta-depleted transplantation in children. The authors prepared the TCRbeta library with unique molecular identifiers. TCRdb recomputed calls from the PCR reads with MiXCR, one row per CDR3 protein. The sample consists of about 980,000 distinct CDR3 sequences, roughly 29% of them appearing once. The sequencing used PBMCs, mostly from graft donor cells, collected 360 days after TCRalphabeta/CD19-depleted stem cell transplant. The receptors come from a boy younger than two who had a stem cell transplant for SCID, so the T cells may come from the graft donor.

This chain joins TRBV2 and TRBJ1-1, with D unclear. The CDR3 has 12 residues. The V gene lost 4 bases and the J gene lost 5 bases, with 8 bases spanning the gap. The germline V gene encodes CDR1 SNHLY and CDR2 FYNNEI. The CDR3 nucleotides read TGTGCCAGCAGTGTAGGGAGGACTGAAGCTTTCTTT. This encodes CASSVGRTEAFF.

The CDR3 spells CASSLGRDRDNEQFF. As DNA, the CDR3 is TGTGCCAGCAGTTTGGGACGGGACAGGGACAATGAGCAGTTCTTC. V and J are TRBV28 and TRBJ2-1; TRBD1 aligns across 9 bases. This CDR3 spans 15 amino acids. The V segment lost 3 bases and the J segment 5 bases; nucleotides outside the gene matches: 5. Germline CDR1 and CDR2: MDHEN and SYDVKM.

The chain couples TRBV6-5 to TRBJ1-5, with D possibly TRBD1 on 5 matching bases. Looked up from germline, CDR1 is MNHEY and CDR2 is SVGAGI. This CDR3 region has 16 residues. Trimming took 4 bases from V and 2 from J, leaving 15 bases between them. CDR3 sequence: CASSWPHRGGNQPQHF. CDR3 sequence (DNA): TGTGCCAGCAGTTGGCCCCACCGGGGCGGCAATCAGCCCCAGCATTTT.

The V and J genes are TRBV7-9 and TRBJ2-1; TRBD1 aligns across 7 bases. The length of the CDR3 is 15 residues. V lost 5 bases and J lost 8; bases outside the gene matches: 12. Germline V gives CDR1 SEHNR, CDR2 FQNEAQ (reference sequence). CDR3 residues: CASSPRTGTGYEQFF. In nucleotides, the CDR3 is TGTGCCAGCAGCCCACGGACAGGTACGGGGTATGAGCAGTTCTTC.

The rearrangement links TRBV20-1 to TRBJ1-2; D unresolved. Germline assignment: CDR1 DFQATT and CDR2 SNEGSKA (reference sequence). The CDR3 spans 14 residues. Between the trimmed V and J ends, which lost 5 bases and 5 bases, there was a span of 18 bases. CDR3 nucleotide sequence: TGCAGTGCTTCCCCGGCGGGAAATGAGTATGGCTACACCTTC. Its protein product is CSASPAGNEYGYTF.

The count of this clonotype is one. V and J are TRBV5-1 and TRBJ2-7; D possibly corresponds to TRBD1 (6 bases). V gave up 4 bases and J gave up 2 bases, with 13 bases separating them. CDR1 and CDR2 (germline): SGHRS, YFSETQ. The CDR3 extends over 14 amino acids. CDR3 sequence reads: CASSPGALPYEQYF. The CDR3 DNA follows: TGCGCCAGCAGCCCAGGGGCGCTACCCTACGAGCAGTACTTC.

The genes are TRBV9 and TRBJ1-1; a possible D gene is TRBD1 (5 bases). This CDR3 contains 15 residues. Germline-derived CDR1 and CDR2 are SGDLS and YYNGEE. V lost 1 base and J 1 base, leaving 11 bases between the germline ends. CDR3 sequence reads: CASSVQGTGNTEAFF. The CDR3 DNA sequence: TGTGCCAGCAGCGTACAGGGAACAGGGAACACTGAAGCTTTCTTT.

This chain links TRBV29-1 with TRBJ2-1, with no clear D. The germline CDR1 and CDR2 sequences are SQVTM and ANQGSEA. The CDR3 loop spans 13 amino acids. V lost 4 bases and J 9 bases, leaving 16 bases between the germline ends. CDR3 amino acids: CSVGDLPTSEQFF. The CDR3 region has the DNA TGCAGCGTTGGGGATCTTCCTACCTCTGAGCAGTTCTTC.

The chain recombines TRBV20-1 with TRBJ2-7; 11 bases are shared with TRBD1. Trimming cost V 5 bases and J 3 bases; bases outside gene matches: 6. The CDR3 extends over 14 amino acids. Per germline, CDR1 DFQATT and CDR2 SNEGSKA (reference sequence). CDR3 region: CSALPGQGGYEQYF. As DNA, the CDR3 is TGCAGTGCTCTCCCGGGACAGGGGGGCTACGAGCAGTACTTC.

The V call is TRBV20-1, the J call TRBJ2-5, with D perhaps given as TRBD1 or TRBD2 (5 bases each). This CDR3 region has 15 residues. Germline V gene sequence: CDR1 DFQATT, CDR2 SNEGSKA (reference sequence). Trimming took off 2 bases at V and 5 bases at J, with 18 bases between the two ends. The CDR3 nucleotides read TGCAGTGCTAGACCGGACCCGGGGCCATGGGAGACCCAGTACTTC. Translating it yields CSARPDPGPWETQYF.

The rearrangement links TRBV12-3 or TRBV12-4 to TRBJ1-3; the D is unclear. This CDR3 is built from 15 residues. V was pared by 5 bases and J by 3 bases, with 14 bases between. CDR3 nucleotide sequence: TGTGCCAGCAGTCAAGACTTACTGAGTGGAAACACCATATATTTT. Protein sequence: CASSQDLLSGNTIYF.

The chain is built from TRBV5-1 and TRBJ2-1; tentative D call: TRBD1 (6 bases). CDR3 length: 16 amino acids. Germline values: CDR1 SGHRS, CDR2 YFSETQ. The V end was cut by 3 bases, the J end by 0 bases, with 13 bases between. The CDR3 spells CASSSLQGRSYNEQFF. The CDR3 DNA sequence: TGCGCCAGCAGCTCCCTTCAGGGGCGCTCCTACAATGAGCAGTTCTTC.

The rearrangement uses TRBV12-3 or TRBV12-4 and TRBJ2-5; D gene unclear. V lost 4 bases, J lost 5 bases, and 8 bases lay in between. The CDR3 extends over 12 amino acids. This CDR3 is CASSYAVETQYF. In DNA form, the CDR3 reads TGTGCCAGCAGTTACGCGGTGGAGACCCAGTACTTC.

The rearrangement links TRBV29-1 to TRBJ1-2; maybe TRBD1 (5 bases). The germline V and J ends were trimmed by 2 bases and 8 bases, with 12 bases remaining between them. This CDR3 contains 12 residues. Germline CDR1 and CDR2: SQVTM and ANQGSEA. The CDR3 region is CSVESGFGGYTF. CDR3 nucleotides: TGCAGCGTTGAATCAGGGTTTGGAGGCTACACCTTC. The whole variable domain, filled in from reference TRBV29-1 and TRBJ1-2, reads SAVISQKPSRDICQRGTSLTIQCQVDSQVTMMFWYRQQPGQSLTLIATANQGSEATYESGFVIDKFPISRPNLTFSTLTVSNMSPEDSSIYLCSVESGFGGYTFGSGTRLTVV.

V gene TRBV7-8 combines with J gene TRBJ1-1, with 9 bases fitting TRBD1. The V gene end was trimmed by 5 bases and the J gene end by 5 bases; junction bases not matched to a gene: 6. CDR1 is SGHVS and CDR2 is FQNEAQ in the germline V gene. The CDR3 spans 14 residues. For the CDR3, the DNA is TGTGCCAGCAGCACAGGGGGCGCCGGGACTGAAGCTTTCTTT. Translated, it gives CASSTGGAGTEAFF.

This clonotype showed up just a few times. This chain joins TRBV7-2 and TRBJ2-1; possible D gene TRBD2, 5 bases. CDR3 size: 14 residues. Germline CDR1 is SGHTA and CDR2 is FQGNSA. The V end was cut by 1 base, the J end by 6 bases, with 10 bases between. The CDR3 bases are TGTGCCAGCAGCTTAGACTCCGGGGTCAATGAGCAGTTCTTC. It codes for CASSLDSGVNEQFF.